This TCR beta chain was identified in a study of PD-1 blockade in classical Hodgkin lymphoma. Sequenced by immunoSEQ multiplex PCR; TCRdb stores in-frame clones only, minus some. The sample has approximately 150,000 clones; 78% are singletons. Trimming left V 4 bases short and J 11 bases short, with 20 bases between. Germline V gene sequence: CDR1 SNHLY, CDR2 FYNNEI. The CDR3 loop spans 14 amino acids. Relapse after autologous stem cell transplantation occurred in every patient, and brentuximab vedotin exposure varied. V usage is TRBV2 and J usage is TRBJ1-1; D remains unclear. The material sequenced was peripheral blood mononuclear cells (PBMCs), taken before the second cycle of nivolumab. The sequence was collected from a human donor with classical Hodgkin lymphoma. In nucleotides, the CDR3 is TGTGCCAGCAGTGCAGAGGTAGGACCAATGGGGGCTTTCTTT. It specifies CASSAEVGPMGAFF.